This is a list of T cell receptor beta chains from one sample in a study of monozygotic twins with inflammatory bowel disease. For each CDR3 protein, TCRdb gives one entry from its re-call of the 5' RACE reads, without DNA. The sample holds approximately 400,000 distinct CDR3 sequences. Source material: blood. These TCRs come from a human donor with ulcerative colitis or Crohn's disease, or a healthy co-twin of an affected twin (not recorded which). Both conserved end residues are part of each CDR3. Fields, in order: V gene, J gene, CDR3 protein.

TRBV4-1	TRBJ1-2	CASSQQPDRESYF
TRBV5-1	TRBJ2-1	CASVGGGTANNEQFF
TRBV20-1	TRBJ1-1	CSASRGVTEAFF
TRBV5-6	TRBJ1-6	CASSLYRVSNSPLHF
TRBV7-3	TRBJ2-1	CASSPTRLASPRSYNEQFF
TRBV30	TRBJ2-3	CAWSVVPDTQYF
TRBV7-9	TRBJ2-1	CASSILAGGFAEQFF
TRBV3-1	TRBJ1-2	CASSPGAGGYGYTF
TRBV18	TRBJ2-2	CASSPLGQANTGELFF
TRBV5-5	TRBJ1-6	CASSLTNRYNSPLHF
TRBV3-1	TRBJ1-2	CASSHQDRHSIGYTF
TRBV20-1	TRBJ2-7	CSARVSGGNEQYF
TRBV11-2	TRBJ1-4	CASSLGFRGGEKLFF
TRBV6-2/TRBV6-3	TRBJ1-2	CASNQNQGSGYTF
TRBV5-1	TRBJ2-5	CASSHGTGEETQYF
TRBV5-1	TRBJ2-7	CASIPASYEQYF
TRBV2	TRBJ2-7	CASSANSGTSGGPPYEQYF
TRBV20-1	TRBJ2-5	CSARDHTPSGRARETQYF
TRBV12-3/TRBV12-4	TRBJ2-5	CASIRGAQETQYF
TRBV3-1	TRBJ1-1	CASSEVGSGRAFF
TRBV6-5	TRBJ2-7	CASSYTAARGYEQYF
TRBV5-1	TRBJ2-7	CASSFRTSTTYEQYF
TRBV20-1	TRBJ2-2	CSARNVAGASGVNTGELFF
TRBV5-1	TRBJ2-1	CASSYSGGLGSYNEQFF
TRBV20-1	TRBJ2-7	CSARTGIPYEQYF
TRBV5-1	TRBJ2-7	CARGSGPTYEQYF
TRBV11-1	TRBJ2-1	CASSSELAGGPISYNEQFF
TRBV20-1	TRBJ2-5	CSAGKRGGKTQYF
TRBV6-5	TRBJ1-6	CASSYSTAALGTLHF
TRBV20-1	TRBJ1-3	CSARLPTSGNTIYF
TRBV27	TRBJ2-1	CASSQGQGFGQFF
TRBV14	TRBJ2-1	CASSQGATSGRWSYNEQFF
TRBV12-3/TRBV12-4	TRBJ2-1	CASSLSSGGANEQFF
TRBV19	TRBJ1-2	CASSITGYGYTF
TRBV7-3	TRBJ2-1	CASSLRPYNEQFF
TRBV5-1	TRBJ1-2	CASSLGYRGDYGYTF
TRBV6-2/TRBV6-3	TRBJ2-1	CASSSSSSTGFF
TRBV7-9	TRBJ2-7	CASRAPVAKNDEQYF
TRBV9	TRBJ2-2	CASSVDPLTLNTGELFF
TRBV6-5	TRBJ2-7	CATLGAYEQYF
TRBV5-1	TRBJ2-5	CASSSTGQETQYF
TRBV25-1	TRBJ2-7	CASSELGGRGDEQYF
TRBV29-1	TRBJ2-5	CSVEARFKETQYF